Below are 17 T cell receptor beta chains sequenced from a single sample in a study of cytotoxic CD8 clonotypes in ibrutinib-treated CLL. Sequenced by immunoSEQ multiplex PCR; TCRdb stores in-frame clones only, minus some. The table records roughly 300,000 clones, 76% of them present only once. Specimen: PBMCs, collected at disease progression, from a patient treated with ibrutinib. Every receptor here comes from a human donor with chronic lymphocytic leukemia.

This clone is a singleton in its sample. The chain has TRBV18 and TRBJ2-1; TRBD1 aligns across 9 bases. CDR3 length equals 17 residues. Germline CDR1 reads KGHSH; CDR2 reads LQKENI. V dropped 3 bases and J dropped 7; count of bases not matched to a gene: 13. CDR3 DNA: TGTGCCAGCTCACCTTCTGTCGGGGACAGGGACTGGAATGAGCAGTTCTTC. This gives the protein CASSPSVGDRDWNEQFF.

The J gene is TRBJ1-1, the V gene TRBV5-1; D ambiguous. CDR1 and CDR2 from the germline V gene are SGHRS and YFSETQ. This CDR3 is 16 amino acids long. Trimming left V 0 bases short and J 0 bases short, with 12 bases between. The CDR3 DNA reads TGCGCCAGCAGCTTGGATGGGTTGGGATTGAACACTGAAGCTTTCTTT. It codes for CASSLDGLGLNTEAFF.

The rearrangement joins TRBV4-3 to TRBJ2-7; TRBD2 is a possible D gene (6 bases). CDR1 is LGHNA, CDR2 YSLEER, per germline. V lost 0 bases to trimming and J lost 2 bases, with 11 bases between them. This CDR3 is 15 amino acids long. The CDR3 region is CASSQDTRGTYEQYF. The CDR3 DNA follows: TGCGCCAGCAGCCAAGATACTCGCGGGACCTACGAGCAGTACTTC.

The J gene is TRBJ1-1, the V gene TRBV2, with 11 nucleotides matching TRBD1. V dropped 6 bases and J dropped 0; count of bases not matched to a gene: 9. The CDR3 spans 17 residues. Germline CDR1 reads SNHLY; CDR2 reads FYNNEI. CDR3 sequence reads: CASRRDRGRHLNTEAFF. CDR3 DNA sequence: TGTGCCAGCAGAAGGGACAGGGGGAGGCATCTGAACACTGAAGCTTTCTTT.

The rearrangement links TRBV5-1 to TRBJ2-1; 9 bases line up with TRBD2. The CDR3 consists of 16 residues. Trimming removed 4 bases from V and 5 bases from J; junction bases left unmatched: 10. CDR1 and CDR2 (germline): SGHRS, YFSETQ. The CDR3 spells CASSTLAGSRDNEQFF. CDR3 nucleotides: TGCGCCAGCAGCACCCTAGCGGGATCGCGAGACAATGAGCAGTTCTTC.

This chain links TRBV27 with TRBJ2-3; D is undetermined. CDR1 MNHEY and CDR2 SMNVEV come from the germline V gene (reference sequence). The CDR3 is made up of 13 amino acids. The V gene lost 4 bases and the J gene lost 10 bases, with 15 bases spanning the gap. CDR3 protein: CASSSSLFGAQYF. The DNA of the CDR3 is TGTGCCAGCAGTTCCTCTTTGTTCGGTGCGCAGTATTTT.

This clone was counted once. The CDR3 loop reads CASSEATLPNQPQHF. CDR3 nucleotides: TGTGCCAGCAGTGAAGCAACACTACCCAATCAGCCCCAGCATTTT. The chain is built from TRBV2 and TRBJ1-5; D not certain. The V end was cut by 0 bases, the J end by 3 bases, with 9 bases between. CDR3 length: 15 amino acids. Germline CDR1 and CDR2: SNHLY and FYNNEI.

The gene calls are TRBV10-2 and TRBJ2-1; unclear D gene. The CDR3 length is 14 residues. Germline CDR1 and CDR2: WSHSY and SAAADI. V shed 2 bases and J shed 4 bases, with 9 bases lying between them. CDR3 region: CASSERALYNEQFF. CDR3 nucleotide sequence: TGCGCCAGCAGTGAGCGCGCTCTTTACAATGAGCAGTTCTTC.

The CDR3 nucleotides read TGTGCCAGCAGCTTTGGAGCGGTAGCTACCTACGAGCAGTACTTC. Its protein product is CASSFGAVATYEQYF. The rearrangement uses TRBV5-4 and TRBJ2-7; D possibly corresponds to TRBD2 (5 bases). The CDR3 has 15 residues. Between the trimmed V and J ends, which lost 2 bases and 2 bases, there was a span of 14 bases. Germline V gene data show CDR1 as SGHNT and CDR2 as YYREEE (reference sequence).

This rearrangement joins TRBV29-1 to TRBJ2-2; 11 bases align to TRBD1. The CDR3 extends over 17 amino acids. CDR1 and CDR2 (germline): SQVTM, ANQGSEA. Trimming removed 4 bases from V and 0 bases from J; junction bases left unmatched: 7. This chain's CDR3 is CSVGDRGDPANTGELFF. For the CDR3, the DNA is TGCAGCGTTGGGGACAGGGGGGATCCGGCGAACACCGGGGAGCTGTTTTTT.

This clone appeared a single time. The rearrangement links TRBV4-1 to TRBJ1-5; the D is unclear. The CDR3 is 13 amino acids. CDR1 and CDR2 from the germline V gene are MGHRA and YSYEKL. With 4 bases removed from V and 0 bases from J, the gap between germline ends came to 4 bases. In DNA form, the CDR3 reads TGCGCCAGCAGCCTTCATAGCAATCAGCCCCAGCATTTT. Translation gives CASSLHSNQPQHF.

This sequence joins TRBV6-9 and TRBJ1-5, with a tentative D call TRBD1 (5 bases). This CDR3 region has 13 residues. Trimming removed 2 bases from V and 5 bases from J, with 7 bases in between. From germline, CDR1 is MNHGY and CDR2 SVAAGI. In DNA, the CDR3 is TGTGCCAGCAGTTATAGAGGGGATCAGCCCCAGCATTTT. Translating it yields CASSYRGDQPQHF.

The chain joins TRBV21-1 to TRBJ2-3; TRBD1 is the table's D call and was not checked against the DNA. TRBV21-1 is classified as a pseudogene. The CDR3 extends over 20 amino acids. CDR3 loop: CASSKAPWRVDPKGVDTQYF. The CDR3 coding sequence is TGTGCCAGCAGCAAAGCCCCGTGGCGGGTGGATCCGAAGGGGGTTGATACGCAGTATTTT.

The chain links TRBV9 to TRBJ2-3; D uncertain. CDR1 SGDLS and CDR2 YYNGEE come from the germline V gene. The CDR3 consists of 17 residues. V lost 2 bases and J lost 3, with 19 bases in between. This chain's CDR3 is CASSVGMGQSRTDTQYF. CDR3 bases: TGTGCCAGCAGCGTGGGAATGGGCCAGTCCAGGACAGATACGCAGTATTTT. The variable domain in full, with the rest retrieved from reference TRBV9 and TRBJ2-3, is DSGVTQTPKHLITATGQRVTLRCSPRSGDLSVYWYQQSLDQGLQFLIQYYNGEERAKGNILERFSAQQFPDLHSELNLSSLELGDSALYFCASSVGMGQSRTDTQYFGPGTRLTVL.

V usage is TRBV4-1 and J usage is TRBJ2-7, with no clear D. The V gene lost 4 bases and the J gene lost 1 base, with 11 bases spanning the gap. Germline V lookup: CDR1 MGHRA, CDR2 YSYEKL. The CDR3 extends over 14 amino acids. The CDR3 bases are TGCGCCAGCAGCCCACGGCCGAGGTCCTACGAGCAGTACTTC. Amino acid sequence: CASSPRPRSYEQYF.

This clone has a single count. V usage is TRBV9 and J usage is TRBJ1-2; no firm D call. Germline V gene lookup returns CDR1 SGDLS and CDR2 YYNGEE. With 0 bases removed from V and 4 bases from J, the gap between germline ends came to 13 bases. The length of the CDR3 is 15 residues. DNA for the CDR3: TGTGCCAGCAGCGTAGAGGCCAGTTGGAGCTATGGCTACACCTTC. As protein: CASSVEASWSYGYTF.

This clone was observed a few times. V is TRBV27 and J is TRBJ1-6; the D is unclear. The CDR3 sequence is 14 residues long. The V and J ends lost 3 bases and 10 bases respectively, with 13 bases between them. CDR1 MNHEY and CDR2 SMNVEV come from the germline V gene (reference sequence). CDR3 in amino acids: CASSFRGQKSPLHF. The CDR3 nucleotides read TGTGCCAGCAGTTTTCGAGGGCAAAAGTCACCCCTCCACTTT.